The present T cell receptor (beta chain) was sequenced within a study of blood T cell repertoires in COVID-19. This table comes from immunoSEQ multiplex PCR, and its TCRdb copy is limited to in-frame clones, with some not included. The data show 250,000 or so clones, approximately 90% seen once. Ages ranged from about 18 to 100 years, with residence in around 24 US areas. V was shortened by 4 bases and J by 0 bases, with 8 bases between the two germline ends. The CDR3 is made up of 14 amino acids. CDR1 MGHRA and CDR2 YSYEKL come from the germline V gene. The source is a woman under 40 with acute COVID-19. J is TRBJ2-3 and V is TRBV4-1; D is unclear. Material for sequencing was PBMCs or T cells enriched from blood (not recorded which). CDR3 amino acids: CASSPLESTDTQYF. The CDR3 nucleotides are TGCGCCAGCAGCCCCCTCGAGAGCACAGATACGCAGTATTTT.